Below, 11 T cell receptor beta chains from the same sample are listed, as sequenced in a study of blood T cell repertoires in COVID-19. Method: immunoSEQ multiplex PCR; TCRdb's copy keeps in-frame clones and lacks some. Among 260,000 or so clones listed, around 88% were seen once. Sequencing used PBMCs or T cells enriched from blood (not recorded which). All receptors come from a woman aged 40 to 50 with acute COVID-19.

This clone has a single count. This sequence joins TRBV27 and TRBJ2-1; 10 nucleotides align to TRBD2. The CDR3 runs to 15 residues. Losses at the gene ends were 5 bases for V and 7 bases for J; bases not matched to a gene: 8. Germline assignment: CDR1 MNHEY and CDR2 SMNVEV (reference sequence). The CDR3 sequence: CASSGLAGVGNEQFF. The CDR3 DNA reads as TGTGCCAGCAGTGGTCTAGCGGGAGTTGGAAATGAGCAGTTCTTC.

V gene TRBV3-1 (or the pseudogene TRBV3-2) combines with J gene TRBJ1-1, with D hard to call. The V end lost 0 bases, the J end lost 2 bases, and 10 bases lay between the germline ends. Per the germline V gene, CDR1 is LGHDT and CDR2 is YNNKEL (reference sequence). The CDR3 covers 15 residues. CDR3 bases: TGTGCCAGCAGCCAAGATCAATTGAGTAACACTGAAGCTTTCTTT. Its translation: CASSQDQLSNTEAFF.

This chain connects TRBV2 to TRBJ1-1; D uncertain. There are 16 residues in the CDR3. The germline V gene encodes CDR1 SNHLY and CDR2 FYNNEI. V lost 5 bases to trimming and J lost 3 bases, with 19 bases between them. The CDR3 DNA reads as TGTGCCAGCAGTACGGGAGCCTCCCTCTGGGACACTGAAGCTTTCTTT. Translation gives CASSTGASLWDTEAFF.

The chain uses TRBV19 and TRBJ2-5; TRBD1 aligns across 9 bases. Germline V CDR1 and CDR2: LNHDA, SQIVND (reference sequence). This CDR3 contains 16 residues. With V trimmed by 5 bases and J by 2 bases, 9 bases remained unmatched. Here the CDR3 reads CASSSQGALGQETQYF. For the CDR3, the DNA is TGTGCCAGTAGTTCACAGGGGGCTCTGGGACAAGAGACCCAGTACTTC.

This clone was recorded many times. V and J are TRBV7-8 and TRBJ1-3, with D unclear. Trimming removed 4 bases from V and 6 bases from J, with 10 bases in between. CDR1 is SGHVS and CDR2 is FQNEAQ in the germline V gene. The length of the CDR3 is 13 residues. The CDR3 is CASSSGEINTIYF. The CDR3 nucleotides are TGTGCCAGCAGCTCAGGCGAGATAAACACCATATATTTT.

The chain joins TRBV5-8 to TRBJ2-1, with 14 bases that match TRBD2. The CDR3 totals 17 residues. V was clipped by 3 bases and J by 2 bases; unmatched bases: 4. Germline CDR1 reads SGHTS; CDR2 reads YDEGEE. CDR3 sequence reads: CASSWGLAGVAYNEQFF. Written as DNA, the CDR3 is TGTGCCAGCAGCTGGGGACTAGCGGGAGTCGCCTACAATGAGCAGTTCTTC.

The rearrangement joins TRBV7-3 to TRBJ2-1; TRBD2 matches 9 bases. CDR3 size: 15 residues. The V segment lost 4 bases and the J segment 5 bases; nucleotides outside the gene matches: 6. Per the germline V gene, CDR1 is SGHTA and CDR2 is FQGTGA. CDR3 DNA sequence: TGTGCCAGCAGCTCCGCTAGCGGGATTAACAATGAGCAGTTCTTC. Its protein product is CASSSASGINNEQFF.

The chain links TRBV30 to TRBJ1-2; 7 bases agree with TRBD1. The CDR3 runs 15 residues. The V and J ends lost 3 bases and 3 bases, in that order; junction bases with no gene match: 10. Germline loops: CDR1 GTSNPN, CDR2 SVGIG (reference sequence). The CDR3 region has the DNA TGTGCCTGGAGACCCACAGGGGTAGCTTACTATGGCTACACCTTC. Amino acid sequence: CAWRPTGVAYYGYTF.

The CDR3 protein is CASTPRGSGSYEQYV. DNA for the CDR3: TGTGCCAGCACCCCTAGGGGGAGTGGGTCCTACGAGCAATACGTC. The V gene is TRBV28, the J gene TRBJ2-7; TRBD1 might be the D (6 bases). The CDR3 contains 15 residues. Germline lookup yields CDR1 MDHEN and CDR2 SYDVKM.

The V call is TRBV11-3, the J call TRBJ2-1, with 7 bases identical to TRBD1. Germline CDR1 reads SGHNT; CDR2 reads YENEEA. V lost 5 bases, J lost 13 bases, and 8 bases stayed unmatched. This CDR3 has 12 amino acids. CDR3 in amino acids: CASSTNRGDQFF. The CDR3 DNA reads as TGTGCCAGCAGCACCAACAGGGGTGACCAGTTCTTC.

This chain joins TRBV15 and TRBJ1-2; a weak D match, TRBD1 (6 bases). Trimming cost V 3 bases and J 6 bases, with 14 bases left between them. The CDR3 is 14 amino acids. The germline V gene has CDR1 LNHNV and CDR2 YYDKDF (reference sequence). CDR3 in amino acids: CATSSQTGTHGYTF. The CDR3 DNA is TGTGCCACCAGCAGCCAGACAGGCACCCATGGCTACACCTTC.